This T cell receptor beta chain was captured by sequencing in a study of beta chain features in type 1 diabetes. Regarding this clone: The antigen is not known.

General study findings and limits: In all four CD4+ subsets, TCRB CDR3 length was significantly, moderately reduced in type 1 diabetes. Insertion counts at VDJ junctions were lower in type 1 diabetes patients, who also showed more deletions there.

J gave up 7 bases and V 1 base, and 3 bases lay outside the gene matches. Germline V lookup: CDR1 SGHTA, CDR2 FQGNSA. This CDR3 spans 13 amino acids. The isolated RNA, all of it, was reverse transcribed, so expressed TCRB transcripts were what got sequenced. Sequenced by immunoSEQ multiplex PCR; TCRdb stores in-frame clones only, minus some. This table has 600,000 or so clones, around 12% appearing once. It was one heparinised blood draw, averaging about 116 mL, that each donor gave. Isolation of CD4+ naive, central memory, regulatory and stem cell-like memory cells was achieved by sorting via CD45RO/CCR7/CD25/CD127/CD95/CD27.

The clonotype originates from a man under 40 with type 1 diabetes. Input material: naive CD4+ T cells from blood. This sequence joins TRBV7-2 and TRBJ2-5, with TRBD1 matching over 7 bases. CDR3 loop: CASSLVRTGTQYF. The CDR3 DNA reads TGTGCCAGCAGCTTAGTAAGGACAGGGACCCAGTACTTC.